A selection of T cell receptor beta chains follows, all from one sample in a study of cytomegalovirus exposure and HLA in healthy donors. Some clones are missing from TCRdb's copy, which holds only in-frame ones; the method was immunoSEQ multiplex PCR. The data contain 60,000 or so clones, 85% of them seen just once; the ten biggest clones take up around a tenth. Sequenced sample: PBMCs. The source is a female donor in good health and CMV-seronegative. Each CDR3 is given with its conserved first and last residue. The D gene is left open where the match is weak. Size tells how often a clone was seen (once, few, many) or the class of an expanded clone, and some rows leave it out.

CDR3 protein: CASSVQGVGNEQYF
CDR3 DNA: TGTGCCAGCAGCGTACAGGGGGTCGGGAACGAGCAGTACTTC
J gene: TRBJ2-7
V gene: TRBV9
clone size: NA
D gene: TRBD1

CDR3 protein: CASSLGWGGEQFF
CDR3 DNA: TGTGCCAGCAGCTTGGGGTGGGGGGGTGAGCAGTTCTTC
J gene: TRBJ2-1
V gene: TRBV5-8
clone size: NA
D gene: TRBD2

CDR3 protein: CASSLDPGGRETQYF
CDR3 DNA: TGCGCCAGCAGCTTAGATCCGGGGGGCAGGGAGACCCAGTACTTC
J gene: TRBJ2-5
V gene: TRBV5-1
clone size: NA
D gene: NA

CDR3 protein: CASSPGEAGVVYEQYF
CDR3 DNA: TGTGCCAGCAGCCCAGGAGAGGCGGGAGTCGTCTACGAGCAGTACTTC
J gene: TRBJ2-7
V gene: TRBV14
clone size: NA
D gene: TRBD2

CDR3 protein: CASSPTGAPQETQYF
CDR3 DNA: TGTGCCAGCAGCCCGACAGGGGCCCCTCAAGAGACCCAGTACTTC
J gene: TRBJ2-5
V gene: TRBV14
clone size: NA
D gene: TRBD1

CDR3 protein: CASSLRTSGRAHEQYF
CDR3 DNA: TGTGCCAGCAGCTTAAGGACTAGCGGGAGGGCCCACGAGCAGTACTTC
J gene: TRBJ2-7
V gene: TRBV7-9
clone size: NA
D gene: TRBD2

CDR3 protein: CASSPPGVTNGLTF
CDR3 DNA: TGCGCCAGCAGCCCGCCGGGGGTTACCAACGGCCTGACTTTC
J gene: TRBJ2-6
V gene: TRBV5-1
clone size: NA
D gene: NA

CDR3 protein: CASSLAGGLVNEQFF
CDR3 DNA: TGCGCCAGCAGCCTAGCGGGGGGGCTGGTCAATGAGCAGTTCTTC
J gene: TRBJ2-1
V gene: TRBV5-1
clone size: NA
D gene: TRBD2

CDR3 protein: CASSPQLAGDDEQFF
CDR3 DNA: TGTGCCAGCTCCCCCCAACTAGCGGGAGACGATGAGCAGTTCTTC
J gene: TRBJ2-1
V gene: TRBV18
clone size: NA
D gene: TRBD2

CDR3 protein: CASGPGLAKTTGTQYF
CDR3 DNA: TGTGCCAGCGGACCGGGACTAGCTAAGACAACGGGGACCCAGTACTTC
J gene: TRBJ2-5
V gene: TRBV5-4
clone size: NA
D gene: TRBD2

CDR3 protein: CASSKLQAHAYEQYF
CDR3 DNA: TGTGCCAGCAGCAAACTGCAAGCCCATGCCTACGAGCAGTACTTC
J gene: TRBJ2-7
V gene: TRBV21-1
clone size: once
D gene: NA

CDR3 protein: CASSPDSGRGYTF
CDR3 DNA: TGTGCCAGCAGTCCGGACAGCGGGAGGGGGTACACCTTC
J gene: TRBJ1-2
V gene: TRBV6-5
clone size: NA
D gene: NA

CDR3 protein: CASSSRLGSGANGLTF
CDR3 DNA: TGTGCCAGCAGCTCCCGGCTAGGGTCTGGGGCCAACGGCCTGACTTTC
J gene: TRBJ2-6
V gene: TRBV7-2
clone size: NA
D gene: NA

CDR3 protein: CASSQDTSGSYEQYF
CDR3 DNA: TGTGCCAGCAGCCAAGATACTAGCGGGAGTTACGAGCAGTACTTC
J gene: TRBJ2-7
V gene: TRBV4-2
clone size: NA
D gene: TRBD2

CDR3 protein: CASSSTLFNYGYTF
CDR3 DNA: TGTGCCAGCAGCTCGACACTTTTTAACTATGGCTACACCTTC
J gene: TRBJ1-2
V gene: TRBV27
clone size: NA
D gene: NA

CDR3 protein: CASSLVSPSTEAFF
CDR3 DNA: TGTGCCAGCAGCTTAGTTTCACCGAGCACTGAAGCTTTCTTT
J gene: TRBJ1-1
V gene: TRBV11-2
clone size: NA
D gene: NA

CDR3 protein: CRAFRGTEAFF
CDR3 DNA: TGCAGGGCGTTCAGGGGGACTGAAGCTTTCTTT
J gene: TRBJ1-1
V gene: TRBV20-1
clone size: few
D gene: TRBD1

CDR3 protein: CAWNAGTFSGELFF
CDR3 DNA: TGTGCCTGGAACGCCGGGACTTTTAGCGGGGAGCTGTTTTTT
J gene: TRBJ2-2
V gene: TRBV30
clone size: NA
D gene: NA

CDR3 protein: CASSAGGGSGNTIYF
CDR3 DNA: TGTGCCAGCAGCGCGGGCGGGGGTTCTGGAAACACCATATATTTT
J gene: TRBJ1-3
V gene: TRBV7-6
clone size: NA
D gene: NA

CDR3 protein: CASSVGTGGNNEQFF
CDR3 DNA: TGTGCCAGCAGCGTAGGGACAGGGGGGAACAATGAGCAGTTCTTC
J gene: TRBJ2-1
V gene: TRBV9
clone size: NA
D gene: TRBD1

CDR3 protein: CASSPWAGGWETQYF
CDR3 DNA: TGTGCCAGCAGCCCCTGGGCAGGGGGTTGGGAGACCCAGTACTTC
J gene: TRBJ2-5
V gene: TRBV7-2
clone size: NA
D gene: TRBD1

CDR3 protein: CASSQERGATTDTQYF
CDR3 DNA: TGTGCCAGCAGCCAAGAACGCGGGGCCACCACAGATACGCAGTATTTT
J gene: TRBJ2-3
V gene: TRBV4-2
clone size: NA
D gene: NA